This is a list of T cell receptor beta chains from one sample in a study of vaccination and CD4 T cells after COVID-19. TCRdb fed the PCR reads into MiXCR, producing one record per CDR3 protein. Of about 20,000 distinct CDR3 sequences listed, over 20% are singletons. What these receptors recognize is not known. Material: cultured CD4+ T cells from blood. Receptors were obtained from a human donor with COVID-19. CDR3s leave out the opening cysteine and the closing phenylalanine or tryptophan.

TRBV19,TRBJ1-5,ASSNPRDSKSYSNQPQH
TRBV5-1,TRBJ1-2,ASSFTGSDYGYT
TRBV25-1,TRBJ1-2,ASTPGGSGYT
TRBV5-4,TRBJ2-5,ASARGSETQY
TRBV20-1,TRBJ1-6,SAPSSGLGYNSPLH
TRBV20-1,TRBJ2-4,SAPEPEDIQY
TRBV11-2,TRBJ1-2,ASSPLRGGLYGYT
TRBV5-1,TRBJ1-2,ASSRETGGAGYGYT
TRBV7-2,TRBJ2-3,ASSLTTSGGQTDTQY
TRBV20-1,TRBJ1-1,SARRQANTEAF
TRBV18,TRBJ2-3,ASSPSGTSVTDTQY
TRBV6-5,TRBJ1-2,ASSYLGDGGGYT
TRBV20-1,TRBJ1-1,SARGFGRLNTEAF
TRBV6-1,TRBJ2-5,ASNRREGRETQY
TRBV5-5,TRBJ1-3,ASSLGQGPGNTIY
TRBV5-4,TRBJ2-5,ASSPNPGTGGEIQY
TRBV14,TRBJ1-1,ASSQAGTGGRTEAF
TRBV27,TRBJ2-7,ASSITSVGQNYEQY
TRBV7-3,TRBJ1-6,ASSLGTPRGDSPLH
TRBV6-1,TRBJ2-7,ASSKAPPGGANYEQY
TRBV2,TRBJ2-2,ASRWGSNTGELF
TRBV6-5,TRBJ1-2,ASSYGEARNYGYT
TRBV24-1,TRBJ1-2,ATSDFPGTGGAYYGYT
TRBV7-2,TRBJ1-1,ASSIYGVGGPAEAF
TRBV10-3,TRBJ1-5,AISDNRGGISQPQH
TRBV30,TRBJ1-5,AWSAGVNQPQH
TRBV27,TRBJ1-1,ASSLKAAPGGTEAF